This T cell receptor (beta chain) emerged from a study of cytomegalovirus exposure and HLA in healthy donors. Primers for the PCR totalled 60 Vbeta and 13 Jbeta. Under the authors' procedure: Later, an analysis found 75 million to 90 million unique TCR beta chains, and approximately 10 million of these were shared. Libraries were prepared by immunoSEQ multiplex PCR; TCRdb keeps only in-frame clonotypes and omits some of them. The D gene and trimming were derived from the DNA, and the V and J assignments and clone size from that table. The listing records about 130,000 clones. Donors in the study were healthy people who gave bone marrow. In germline, CDR1 is MDHEN, CDR2 SYDVKM. The CDR3 length is 13 residues. Notes on the study in general: Reportedly, a later analysis found an Asian-associated ancestry cluster had fewer N-insertions than the approximately 700-donor mean. The records held CMV serostatus as the only immune exposure information.

Note on this clone: Its antigen is unknown.

Sequenced: PBMCs. The clonotype comes from a man aged 35-49 years in good health and CMV-seronegative. The chain links TRBV28 to TRBJ2-5; 7 bases align to TRBD2. The J call could be wrong; TRBJ2-7 is a better fit for the DNA end. This chain's CDR3 is CASVTSDTYEQYF. CDR3 nucleotides: TGTGCCAGCGTCACTAGCGACACCTACGAGCAGTACTTC.